Listed below are T cell receptor beta chains from one sample, sequenced in a study of cytomegalovirus exposure and HLA in healthy donors. Sequencing was performed with immunoSEQ multiplex PCR; in TCRdb, only in-frame clones are kept and a portion is missing. The sample has 85,000 to 130,000 clones, 65% to 75% seen once; the top ten hold 4.5% to 5%. Specimen: PBMCs. All receptors derive from a woman aged 18 to 35 in good health and CMV-seropositive. Each CDR3 is given with its conserved first and last residue. The order of the fields is J gene, V gene, CDR3 protein.

TRBJ2-7 | TRBV19 | CASSMGLGEQYF
TRBJ2-7 | TRBV5-1 | CASSLLADSYEQYF
TRBJ1-1 | TRBV6-1 | CASSGRQDTEAFF
TRBJ2-2 | TRBV7-9 | CASSLSGQGAGGTGELFF
TRBJ2-7 | TRBV7-2 | CASSFSGTPGEQYF
TRBJ2-2 | TRBV7-9 | CASSLVAVNTGELFF
TRBJ1-1 | TRBV15 | CATSRDREVHGNTEAFF
TRBJ1-3 | TRBV27 | CASSFGSSGNTIYF
TRBJ2-3 | TRBV6-4 | CASSDSRDGATDTQYF
TRBJ2-1 | TRBV19 | CASSTSRLADSYNEQFF
TRBJ1-2 | TRBV19 | CASMRTGGRANYGYTF
TRBJ2-7 | TRBV9 | CASSTTSGSYEQYF
TRBJ1-2 | TRBV4-3 | CASSQDGGKGYTF
TRBJ2-7 | TRBV7-3 | CASSSAGGEQYF
TRBJ1-3 | TRBV6-4 | CASSDSGDRGVSGNTIYF
TRBJ2-1 | TRBV5-1 | CASSQGQGPYNEQFF
TRBJ2-1 | TRBV7-2 | CASSLAGGLYNEQFF
TRBJ2-1 | TRBV27 | CASSFIAGGPFNEQFF
TRBJ1-2 | TRBV20-1 | CSARPGFGYTF
TRBJ2-5 | TRBV9 | CASSVAAGEETQYF
TRBJ2-1 | TRBV7-3 | CASSPLGGDEQFF
TRBJ2-5 | TRBV5-1 | CASSLQTGEGQETQYF